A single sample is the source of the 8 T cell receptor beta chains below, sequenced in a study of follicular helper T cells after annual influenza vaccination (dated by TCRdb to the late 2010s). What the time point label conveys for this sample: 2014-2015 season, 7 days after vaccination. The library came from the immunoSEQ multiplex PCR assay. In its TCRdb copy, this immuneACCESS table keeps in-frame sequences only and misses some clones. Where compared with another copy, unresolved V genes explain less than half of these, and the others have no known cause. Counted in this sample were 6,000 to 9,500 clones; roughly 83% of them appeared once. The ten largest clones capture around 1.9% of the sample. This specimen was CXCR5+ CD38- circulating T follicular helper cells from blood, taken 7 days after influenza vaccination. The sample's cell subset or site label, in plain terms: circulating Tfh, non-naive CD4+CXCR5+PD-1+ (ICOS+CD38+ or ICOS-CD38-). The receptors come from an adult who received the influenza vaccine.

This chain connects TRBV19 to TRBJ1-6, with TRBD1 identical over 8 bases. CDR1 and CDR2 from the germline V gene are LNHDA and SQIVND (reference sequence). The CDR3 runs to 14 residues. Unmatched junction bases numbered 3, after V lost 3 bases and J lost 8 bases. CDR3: CASSMQGAHSPLHF. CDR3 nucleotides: TGTGCCAGTAGTATGCAGGGGGCGCATTCACCCCTCCACTTT.

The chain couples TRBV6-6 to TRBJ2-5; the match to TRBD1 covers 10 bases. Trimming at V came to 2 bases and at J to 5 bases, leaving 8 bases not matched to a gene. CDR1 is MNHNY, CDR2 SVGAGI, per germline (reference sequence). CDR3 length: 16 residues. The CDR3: CASSYGPTGGRETQYF. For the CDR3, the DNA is TGTGCCAGCAGTTACGGCCCGACAGGGGGCCGGGAGACCCAGTACTTC.

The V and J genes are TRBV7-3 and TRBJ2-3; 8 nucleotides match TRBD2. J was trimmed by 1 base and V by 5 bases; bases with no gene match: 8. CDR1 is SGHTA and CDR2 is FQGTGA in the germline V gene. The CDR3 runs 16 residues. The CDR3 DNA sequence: TGTGCCAGCAGCCTGACTTTTAGCGGGGGCACAGATACGCAGTATTTT. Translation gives CASSLTFSGGTDTQYF. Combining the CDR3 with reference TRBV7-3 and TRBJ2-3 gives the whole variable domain GAGVSQTPSNKVTEKGKYVELRCDPISGHTALYWYRQSLGQGPEFLIYFQGTGAADDSGLPNDRFFAVRPEGSVSTLKIQRTERGDSAVYLCASSLTFSGGTDTQYFGPGTRLTVL.

In nucleotides, the CDR3 is TGTGCCAGCAGCGAAACCCGGGACAACTATGGCTACACCTTC. It translates to CASSETRDNYGYTF. The J gene is TRBJ1-2, the V gene TRBV7-2; maybe TRBD1 (5 bases). The CDR3 covers 14 residues. Looked up from germline, CDR1 is SGHTA and CDR2 is FQGNSA. Trimming removed 5 bases at V and 2 bases at J, with 12 bases between.

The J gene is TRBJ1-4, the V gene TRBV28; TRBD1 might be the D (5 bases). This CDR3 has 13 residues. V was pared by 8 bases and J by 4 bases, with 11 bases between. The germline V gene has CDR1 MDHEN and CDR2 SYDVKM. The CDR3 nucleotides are TGTGCCAGCCTTGGGGGGGGTAATGAAAAACTGTTTTTT. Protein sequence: CASLGGGNEKLFF.

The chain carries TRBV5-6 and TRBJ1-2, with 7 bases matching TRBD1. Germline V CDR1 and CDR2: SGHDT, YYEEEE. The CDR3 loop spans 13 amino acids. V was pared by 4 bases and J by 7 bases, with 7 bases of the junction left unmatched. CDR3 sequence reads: CASSKDRVLGYTF. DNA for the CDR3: TGTGCCAGCAGCAAAGACAGGGTCCTTGGCTACACCTTC.

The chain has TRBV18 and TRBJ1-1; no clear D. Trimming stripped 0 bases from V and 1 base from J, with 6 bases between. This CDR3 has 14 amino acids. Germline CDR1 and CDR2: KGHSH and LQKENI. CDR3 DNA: TGTGCCAGCTCACCACCTACCCGGAACACTGAAGCTTTCTTT. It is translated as CASSPPTRNTEAFF.

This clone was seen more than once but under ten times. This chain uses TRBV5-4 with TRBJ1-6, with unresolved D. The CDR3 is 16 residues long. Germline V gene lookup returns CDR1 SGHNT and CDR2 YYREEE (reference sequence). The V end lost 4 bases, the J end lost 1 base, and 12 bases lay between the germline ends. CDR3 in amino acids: CASSHREGSYNSPLHF. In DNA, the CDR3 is TGTGCCAGCAGCCACCGGGAGGGTTCCTATAATTCACCCCTCCACTTT.